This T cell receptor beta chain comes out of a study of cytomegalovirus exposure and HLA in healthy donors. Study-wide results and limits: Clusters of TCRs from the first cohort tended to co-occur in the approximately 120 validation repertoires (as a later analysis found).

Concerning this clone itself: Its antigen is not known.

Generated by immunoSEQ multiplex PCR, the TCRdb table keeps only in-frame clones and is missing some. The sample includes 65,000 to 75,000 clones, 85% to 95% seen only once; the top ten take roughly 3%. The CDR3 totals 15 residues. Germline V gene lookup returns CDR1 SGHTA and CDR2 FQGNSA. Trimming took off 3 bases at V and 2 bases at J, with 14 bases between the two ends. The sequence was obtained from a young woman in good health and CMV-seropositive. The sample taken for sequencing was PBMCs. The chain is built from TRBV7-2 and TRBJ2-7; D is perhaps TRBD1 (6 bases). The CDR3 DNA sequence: TGTGCCAGCAGCTTCAGGACAGTGCAAACCTACGAGCAGTACTTC. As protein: CASSFRTVQTYEQYF.